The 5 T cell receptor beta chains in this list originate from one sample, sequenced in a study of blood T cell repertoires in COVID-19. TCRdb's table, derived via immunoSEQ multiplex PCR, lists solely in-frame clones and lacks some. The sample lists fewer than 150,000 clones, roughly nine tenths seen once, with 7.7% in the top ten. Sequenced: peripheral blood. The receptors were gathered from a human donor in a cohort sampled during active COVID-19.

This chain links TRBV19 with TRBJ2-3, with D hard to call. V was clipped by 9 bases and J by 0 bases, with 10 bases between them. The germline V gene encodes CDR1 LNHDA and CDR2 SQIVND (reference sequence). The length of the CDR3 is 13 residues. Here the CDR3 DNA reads TGTGCCAGCCGACTGCAGAGCACAGATACGCAGTATTTT. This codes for CASRLQSTDTQYF.

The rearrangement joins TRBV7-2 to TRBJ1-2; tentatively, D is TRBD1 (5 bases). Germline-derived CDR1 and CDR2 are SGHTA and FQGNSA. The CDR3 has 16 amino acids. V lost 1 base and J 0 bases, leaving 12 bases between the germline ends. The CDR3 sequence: CASSLGAGRTNYGYTF. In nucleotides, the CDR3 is TGTGCCAGCAGCTTAGGGGCAGGGCGAACTAACTATGGCTACACCTTC. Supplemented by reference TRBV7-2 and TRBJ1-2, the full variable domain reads GAGVSQSPSNKVTEKGKDVELRCDPISGHTALYWYRQSLGQGLEFLIYFQGNSAPDKSGLPSDRFSAERTGGSVSTLTIQRTQQEDSAVYLCASSLGAGRTNYGYTFGSGTRLTVV.

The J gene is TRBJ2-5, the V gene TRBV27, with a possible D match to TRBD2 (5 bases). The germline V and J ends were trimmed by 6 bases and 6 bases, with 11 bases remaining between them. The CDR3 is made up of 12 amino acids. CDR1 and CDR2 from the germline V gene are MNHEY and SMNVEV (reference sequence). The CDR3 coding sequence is TGTGCCAGCAGCCCACTCGGGAAGACCCAGTACTTC. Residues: CASSPLGKTQYF.

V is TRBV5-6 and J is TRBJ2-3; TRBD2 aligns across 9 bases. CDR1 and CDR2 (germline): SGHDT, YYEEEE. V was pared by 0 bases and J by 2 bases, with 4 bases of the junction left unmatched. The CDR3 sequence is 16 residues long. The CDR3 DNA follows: TGTGCCAGCAGCTTGGGAAGCGGGAGGCCCACAGATACGCAGTATTTT. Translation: CASSLGSGRPTDTQYF.

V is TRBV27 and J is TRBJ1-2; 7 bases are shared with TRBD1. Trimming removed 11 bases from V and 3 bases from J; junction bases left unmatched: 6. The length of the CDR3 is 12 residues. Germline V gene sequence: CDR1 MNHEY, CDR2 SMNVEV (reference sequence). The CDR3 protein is CAGRTGDYGYTF. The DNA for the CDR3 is TGTGCCGGAAGGACAGGAGACTATGGCTACACCTTC.